This entry lists 31 T cell receptor beta chains sequenced from one sample in a study of multiple sclerosis patients with progressive multifocal leukoencephalopathy. TCRdb's table, derived via immunoSEQ multiplex PCR, lists solely in-frame clones and lacks some. The sample contains 25,000 to 35,000 clones, around 93% of which appear only once. Time point indicated: before natalizumab initiation. The sequencing input was PBMCs. The receptors stem from a man younger than 45 with multiple sclerosis.

The genes are TRBV30 and TRBJ1-5, with D possibly being TRBD1 (6 bases). Deletions cut 5 bases from V and 9 bases from J, with 23 bases between. Germline CDR1 reads GTSNPN; CDR2 reads SVGIG (reference sequence). This CDR3 is 15 amino acids long. This CDR3 reads CAWRPPGHPPGPQHF. The CDR3 DNA is TGTGCCTGGCGCCCTCCGGGACACCCGCCGGGGCCCCAGCATTTT.

The CDR3 sequence: CASSYRGPSNEQFF. CDR3 bases: TGTGCCAGCAGTTACCGGGGGCCCAGCAATGAGCAGTTCTTC. V is TRBV27 and J is TRBJ2-1; the D gene could be TRBD1 or TRBD2 (6 bases each). This CDR3 is 14 amino acids long. From germline, CDR1 is MNHEY and CDR2 SMNVEV (reference sequence). V gave up 4 bases and J gave up 6 bases, with 13 bases separating them.

This sequence joins TRBV7-8 and TRBJ2-6; D is unclear. Germline V lookup: CDR1 SGHVS, CDR2 FQNEAQ. The CDR3 covers 15 residues. Trimming stripped 5 bases from V and 0 bases from J, with 8 bases between. CDR3 sequence: CASSPRLSGANVLTF. As DNA, the CDR3 is TGTGCCAGCAGCCCCAGGCTCTCTGGGGCCAACGTCCTGACTTTC.

The chain is built from TRBV30 and TRBJ2-3; TRBD2 agrees at 15 bases. Looked up from germline, CDR1 is GTSNPN and CDR2 is SVGIG (reference sequence). Trimming cost V 0 bases and J 8 bases; bases outside gene matches: 12. The CDR3 is made up of 18 amino acids. The CDR3: CAWSVLRRTSGRDATQYF. CDR3 DNA sequence: TGTGCCTGGAGTGTACTAAGGAGGACTAGCGGGAGGGATGCTACGCAGTATTTT.

The rearrangement links TRBV5-1 to TRBJ2-7, with D possibly TRBD1 on 6 matching bases. Germline CDR1 reads SGHRS; CDR2 reads YFSETQ. Trimming pared 5 bases from V and 0 bases from J, leaving 15 bases between. This CDR3 has 15 amino acids. The CDR3 DNA follows: TGCGCCAGCAGTAGGGACATCGTCTCCTCCTACGAGCAGTACTTC. Its translation is CASSRDIVSSYEQYF.

For this clone: Other DNA sequences within the sample encode an identical CDR3. This sequence joins TRBV10-3 and TRBJ2-3; D not resolved. This CDR3 comprises 13 residues. Germline V gene sequence: CDR1 ENHRY, CDR2 SYGVKD. V lost 5 bases to trimming and J lost 6 bases, with 12 bases between them. The DNA for the CDR3 is TGTGCCATCAGTCGAGAGGTCGCGGATACGCAGTATTTT. Translating gives CAISREVADTQYF.

This chain joins TRBV5-6 and TRBJ2-2; tentatively, D is TRBD2 (6 bases). Germline V CDR1 and CDR2: SGHDT, YYEEEE. Trimming removed 0 bases at V and 5 bases at J, with 17 bases between. CDR3 length: 17 residues. The CDR3 spells CASSLGPTGARTGELFF. DNA of the CDR3: TGTGCCAGCAGCTTGGGCCCAACGGGAGCTCGGACCGGGGAGCTGTTTTTT.

This clone was found once. The chain employs TRBV5-4 and TRBJ2-7; D ambiguous. Germline V lookup: CDR1 SGHNT, CDR2 YYREEE (reference sequence). Trimming left V 0 bases short and J 6 bases short, with 10 bases between. The CDR3 is made up of 13 amino acids. The CDR3, as DNA: TGTGCCAGCAGCTTGGATAGGGCAACCGAGCAGTACGTC. It yields the protein CASSLDRATEQYV.

The rearrangement uses TRBV27 and TRBJ2-1, with 9 nucleotides matching TRBD2. Trimming at V came to 7 bases and at J to 8 bases, leaving 9 bases not matched to a gene. The CDR3 sequence is 14 residues long. The germline gives CDR1 MNHEY, CDR2 SMNVEV (reference sequence). DNA for the CDR3: TGTGCCAGCACATCGCTAGCGGGATGGGATGAGCAGTTCTTC. It yields the protein CASTSLAGWDEQFF.

In its sample, this clone was seen a few times. This chain uses TRBV6-6 with TRBJ2-7; TRBD2 matches 11 bases. The CDR3 sequence is 14 residues long. V shed 5 bases, J shed 3 bases, and the junction held 3 bases outside the gene matches. Germline CDR1 MNHNY, CDR2 SVGAGI (reference sequence). The CDR3 DNA is TGTGCCAGCAGTGGGACTAGCGGTAACTACGAGCAGTACTTC. Translating it yields CASSGTSGNYEQYF.

Concerning this clone: One end of the junction fails to match germline, which may point to a read error. This sequence joins TRBV10-3 and TRBJ1-2; the D is unclear. The germline gives CDR1 ENHRY, CDR2 SYGVKD. The CDR3 contains 13 residues. CDR3 loop: CAINEFSNYGYTF. Written as DNA, the CDR3 is TGTGCCATCAATGAGTTTTCTAACTATGGCTACACCTTC.

The chain couples TRBV11-2 to TRBJ1-1; no reliable D call. Per the germline V gene, CDR1 is SGHAT and CDR2 is FQNNGV. CDR3 length: 16 residues. V lost 2 bases to trimming and J lost 4 bases, with 17 bases between them. This CDR3 is CASSLNYKGEGTEAFF. The CDR3 DNA sequence: TGTGCCAGCAGCTTAAATTATAAGGGCGAGGGCACTGAAGCTTTCTTT.

V gene TRBV6-1 combines with J gene TRBJ2-7; tentative D call: TRBD1 (5 bases). Germline V lookup: CDR1 MNHNS, CDR2 SASEGT. The CDR3 has 14 residues. V shed 6 bases and J shed 6 bases, with 18 bases lying between them. CDR3 bases: TGTGCCAGCAGCCATCCCGACAGTCGCAGCGAGCAGTACTTC. It encodes CASSHPDSRSEQYF.

This chain joins TRBV10-3 and TRBJ2-7, with 11 bases identical to TRBD2. CDR3 size: 12 residues. Losses at the gene ends were 8 bases for V and 3 bases for J; bases not matched to a gene: 0. Germline CDR1 reads ENHRY; CDR2 reads SYGVKD. The CDR3 is CAIGLAGYEQYF. CDR3 DNA sequence: TGTGCCATCGGACTAGCGGGCTACGAGCAGTACTTC.

The chain couples TRBV18 to TRBJ2-2; weak D call: TRBD1 (5 bases). V lost 0 bases to trimming and J lost 2 bases, with 13 bases between them. This CDR3 has 17 amino acids. Germline V gives CDR1 KGHSH, CDR2 LQKENI. The CDR3 sequence is CASSPPIGASNTGELFF. In DNA form, the CDR3 reads TGTGCCAGCTCACCACCAATAGGGGCGAGTAACACCGGGGAGCTGTTTTTT.

This clone was counted between two and nine times. The chain recombines TRBV4-3 with TRBJ2-7; TRBD1 is a possible D gene (5 bases). The germline gives CDR1 LGHNA, CDR2 YSLEER. Trimming removed 1 base at V and 4 bases at J, with 8 bases between. CDR3 length: 13 amino acids. CDR3 sequence reads: CASSQGPGYEQYF. The CDR3 DNA follows: TGCGCCAGCAGCCAAGGCCCAGGGTACGAGCAGTACTTC.

The chain is built from TRBV6-5 and TRBJ2-5, with 12 bases matching TRBD2. The V and J ends lost 2 bases and 4 bases, in that order; junction bases with no gene match: 5. The CDR3 is 16 residues long. From germline, CDR1 is MNHEY and CDR2 SVGAGI. The CDR3 loop is CASSYETSGRVETQYF. For the CDR3, the DNA is TGTGCCAGCAGTTACGAGACTAGCGGGAGAGTAGAGACCCAGTACTTC.

The rearrangement uses TRBV4-3 and TRBJ1-5; D is possibly TRBD1 (6 bases). V lost 3 bases and J lost 2, with 11 bases in between. CDR1 is LGHNA and CDR2 is YSLEER in the germline V gene. The length of the CDR3 is 15 residues. The CDR3 here is CASSQWRGGNQPQHF. CDR3 DNA: TGCGCCAGCAGCCAGTGGAGGGGGGGCAATCAGCCCCAGCATTTT.

This chain connects TRBV12-2 to TRBJ2-1; the listed D gene, TRBD2, was not tested against the DNA. TRBV12-2 constitutes a pseudogene. The CDR3 is 17 residues long. CDR3 sequence: CASRLAVLAGSDNEQFF. The CDR3 DNA follows: TGTGCAAGTCGCTTAGCGGTACTAGCAGGCTCCGACAATGAGCAGTTCTTC.

The gene calls are TRBV30 and TRBJ1-5; D uncertain. The length of the CDR3 is 13 residues. Trimming stripped 0 bases from V and 11 bases from J, with 14 bases between. Germline CDR1 GTSNPN, CDR2 SVGIG (reference sequence). CDR3 nucleotides: TGTGCCTGGAGTGTAGGGTCTTTACGGGCCCAGCATTTT. Translation gives CAWSVGSLRAQHF. The complete variable domain, with remaining parts taken from reference TRBV30 and TRBJ1-5, reads SQTIHQWPATLVQPVGSPLSLECTVEGTSNPNLYWYRQAAGRGLQLLFYSVGIGQISSEVPQNLSASRPQDRQFILSSKKLLLSDSGFYLCAWSVGSLRAQHFGDGTRLSIL.

The rearrangement uses TRBV30 and TRBJ2-1; 11 nucleotides align to TRBD2. Germline V gene data show CDR1 as GTSNPN and CDR2 as SVGIG (reference sequence). V gave up 3 bases and J gave up 6 bases; unmatched junction bases: 10. CDR3 length: 16 amino acids. DNA for the CDR3: TGTGCCTGGAGCGAGCCGGGACTAGCGGTTAGCAATGAGCAGTTCTTC. Encoded protein: CAWSEPGLAVSNEQFF.

This clone was observed a single time. V gene TRBV7-3 combines with J gene TRBJ1-1; D is ambiguous. This CDR3 region has 14 residues. CDR1 SGHTA and CDR2 FQGTGA come from the germline V gene. V was trimmed by 2 bases and J by 2 bases, leaving 9 bases between them. The CDR3 sequence is CASSLGLGNTEAFF. DNA for the CDR3: TGTGCCAGCAGCTTAGGACTGGGTAACACTGAAGCTTTCTTT.

V usage is TRBV2 and J usage is TRBJ1-2, with a weak D call TRBD1 (5 bases). The ends were cut back, 6 bases at V and 4 bases at J, with 12 bases in the middle. Germline V gene data show CDR1 as SNHLY and CDR2 as FYNNEI. This CDR3 spans 13 amino acids. For the CDR3, the DNA is TGTGCCAGCAGCGAGGACAAAATCTATGGCTACACCTTC. This translates into CASSEDKIYGYTF.

The rearrangement links TRBV7-9 to TRBJ2-7; no definite D call. Trimming left V 1 base short and J 1 base short, with 5 bases between. Looked up from germline, CDR1 is SEHNR and CDR2 is FQNEAQ (reference sequence). This CDR3 has 13 residues. CDR3 nucleotide sequence: TGTGCCAGCAGCTTAGACGGGTCCTACGAGCAGTACTTC. Translated: CASSLDGSYEQYF.

The chain combines TRBV9 with TRBJ2-5; TRBD1 or TRBD2 may be the D gene (6 bases each). Germline V gene data show CDR1 as SGDLS and CDR2 as YYNGEE. This CDR3 is built from 15 residues. V lost 3 bases and J lost 0, with 12 bases in between. The CDR3 sequence: CASSEGGGYQETQYF. CDR3 nucleotide sequence: TGTGCCAGCAGCGAGGGGGGAGGTTACCAAGAGACCCAGTACTTC. Looking up the rest from reference TRBV9 and TRBJ2-5 gives the full variable domain: DSGVTQTPKHLITATGQRVTLRCSPRSGDLSVYWYQQSLDQGLQFLIQYYNGEERAKGNILERFSAQQFPDLHSELNLSSLELGDSALYFCASSEGGGYQETQYFGPGTRLLVL.

The chain carries TRBV7-8 and TRBJ2-5, with D possibly being TRBD1 or TRBD2 (5 bases each). The J call is doubtful: the DNA matches TRBJ2-7 better. The CDR3 totals 16 residues. CDR1 is SGHVS, CDR2 FQNEAQ, per germline. The CDR3: CASSLGGEPLFYEQYF. CDR3 coding DNA: TGTGCCAGCAGCTTAGGAGGGGAGCCCCTTTTCTACGAGCAGTACTTC.

V gene TRBV5-2 combines with J gene TRBJ1-2. TRBV5-2 is classified as a pseudogene. CDR3 length: 17 residues. The CDR3 sequence is CASNVPRGVRKTYGYTF. The CDR3, as DNA: TGTGCCAGCAACGTGCCACGAGGAGTACGAAAGACCTATGGCTACACCTTC.

In regard to this clone: At one boundary the junction diverges from the germline segment, which might be a read error. This sequence joins TRBV7-7 and TRBJ2-7; 8 positions agree with TRBD1. The CDR3 sequence is 17 residues long. The germline CDR1 and CDR2 sequences are SSHAT and FNYEAQ (reference sequence). In nucleotides, the CDR3 is TGTGCTAGCAGCTTAGTACCCGGACGCAGGGGGCTCTACGAGCAGTACTTC. It encodes CASSLVPGRRGLYEQYF.

The V call is TRBV2, the J call TRBJ1-6; 7 nucleotides align to TRBD1. This CDR3 is 12 amino acids long. CDR1 SNHLY and CDR2 FYNNEI come from the germline V gene. V shed 6 bases, J shed 11 bases, and the junction held 4 bases outside the gene matches. CDR3 bases: TGTGCCAGCAGCACAGGGGTAGCACCCCTCCACTTT. This gives the protein CASSTGVAPLHF. Full variable domain (rest looked up from reference TRBV2 and TRBJ1-6): EPEVTQTPSHQVTQMGQEVILRCVPISNHLYFYWYRQILGQKVEFLVSFYNNEISEKSEIFDDQFSVERPDGSNFTLKIRSTKLEDSAMYFCASSTGVAPLHFGNGTRLTVT.

The chain is built from TRBV10-3 and TRBJ2-5, with 9 bases matching TRBD1. Germline V gives CDR1 ENHRY, CDR2 SYGVKD. The CDR3 covers 13 residues. The trim removed 4 bases at V and 3 bases at J, leaving 0 bases unmatched. CDR3 nucleotide sequence: TGTGCCATCAGTGGGACAGGGGAAGAGACCCAGTACTTC. It specifies CAISGTGEETQYF.

The rearrangement uses TRBV6-5 and TRBJ2-7; 10 nucleotides agree with TRBD1. Germline V gene data show CDR1 as MNHEY and CDR2 as SVGAGI. The CDR3 covers 14 residues. V was clipped by 2 bases and J by 4 bases; unmatched bases: 2. The DNA for the CDR3 is TGTGCCAGCAGTTACCGGGGACAGGGGTACGAGCAGTACTTC. Translating gives CASSYRGQGYEQYF.